This T cell receptor beta chain was recovered during a study of T cells in tumors after PD-1 blockade. Study at large: During anti-PD-1 treatment, some patients continued daily vismodegib 150 mg. Study-level points and caveats: Peripheral recruitment is suggested, as some novel exhausted tumor clones were in pre-treatment blood.

Comments on this clone: What it binds is not known.

Sequencing was performed with immunoSEQ multiplex PCR; in TCRdb, only in-frame clones are kept and a portion is missing. Altogether more than 45,000 clones are present, approximately 80% being singletons, with the ten largest covering 8% to 9.5%. The sequencing used PBMCs, collected before anti-PD-1 therapy. The origin of this receptor is a human donor with advanced basal cell or squamous cell carcinoma (not recorded which).

This CDR3 reads CASRVGYSGANVLTF. DNA for the CDR3: TGTGCCAGCAGGGTGGGGTACTCTGGGGCCAACGTCCTGACTTTC. This sequence joins TRBV5-4 and TRBJ2-6, with D unresolved. V was trimmed by 5 bases and J by 0 bases, leaving 9 bases between them. This CDR3 comprises 15 residues. CDR1 is SGHNT, CDR2 YYREEE, per germline (reference sequence).